Listed below are T cell receptor beta chains from one sample, sequenced in a study of blood T cell repertoires in COVID-19. The repertoire was sequenced with immunoSEQ multiplex PCR; TCRdb's copy has only in-frame clones and lacks some. This sample has over 100,000 clones; 85% to 90% occur once, and the top ten carry about 4.5%. Sequences were obtained from peripheral blood. Source of these receptors: a man in his sixties with COVID-19, enrolled during active disease. CDR3s include the opening cysteine and the closing phenylalanine or tryptophan. Each record gives: clone size, D gene, J gene, V gene, CDR3 DNA, CDR3 protein. A D gene is named only where the DNA matches it firmly. The listing skips clone size in some rows; elsewhere it reads once, few, many or a size class.

NA TRBD1 TRBJ1-4 TRBV30 TGTGCCTGGAGTCACAGGGGTGACGAAAAACTGTTTTTT CAWSHRGDEKLFF
NA TRBD1 TRBJ2-3 TRBV24-1 TGTGCCACCAGTGAACAGGGGACGCTCACAGATACGCAGTATTTT CATSEQGTLTDTQYF
NA TRBD1 TRBJ2-7 TRBV6-5 TGTGCCAGCAGAGACAGGGCCTCTACCTACGAGCAGTACTTC CASRDRASTYEQYF
NA NA TRBJ1-6 TRBV30 TGTGCCTGGAGTGTCCGGGAAGCGTATAATTCACCCCTCCACTTT CAWSVREAYNSPLHF
NA NA TRBJ1-2 TRBV18 TGTGCCAGCTCACCACGAGGGGGTGTCTATGGCTACACCTTC CASSPRGGVYGYTF
NA NA TRBJ2-7 TRBV3-1/TRBV3-2 TGTGCCAGCAGCCAAACCGCTACAGGGAGCGAGCAGTACTTC CASSQTATGSEQYF
NA NA TRBJ2-2 TRBV4-1 TGCGCCAGCAGCCACTTATTGGTCAGGGGCTTGAACACCGGGGAGCTGTTTTTT CASSHLLVRGLNTGELFF
NA TRBD1 TRBJ2-3 TRBV19 TGTGCCAGTAGTATCGGCGGGGCGGGACAGGGCACAGATACGCAGTATTTT CASSIGGAGQGTDTQYF
once NA TRBJ1-4 TRBV9 TGTGCCAGCAGCTCGTCGGCGGCTCCGAATGAAAAACTGTTTTTT CASSSSAAPNEKLFF
NA NA TRBJ2-3 TRBV9 TGTGCCAGCAGCGCCCCGGGACCCGCGCGGGGAGATACGCAGTATTTT CASSAPGPARGDTQYF
NA TRBD1 TRBJ1-1 TRBV5-1 TGCGCCAGCAGCTTGGCCCCGGCAGGGACAGGAAACACTGAAGCTTTCTTT CASSLAPAGTGNTEAFF
few NA TRBJ1-5 TRBV30 TGTGCCTACAGAAGGTATAGAAATCAGCCCCAGCATTTT CAYRRYRNQPQHF
NA TRBD1 TRBJ1-1 TRBV6-1 TGTGCCAGCAGTGAGTATTACCCGGGACAGGGAATAGGCACTGAAGCTTTCTTT CASSEYYPGQGIGTEAFF
NA NA TRBJ1-4 TRBV2 TGTGCCAGCAGCCAAGCAGACAGCTGGCGCGAAAAACTGTTTTTT CASSQADSWREKLFF
NA NA TRBJ2-7 TRBV20-1 TGCAGTGCTCAGCGATCCTACGAGCAGTACTTC CSAQRSYEQYF
NA TRBD1 TRBJ1-2 TRBV12-3/TRBV12-4 TGTGCCAGCAGCCTGGACAGGATCTATGGCTACACCTTC CASSLDRIYGYTF
NA NA TRBJ1-2 TRBV27 TGTGCCAGCCGGACAGAAGCTAACTATGGCTACACCTTC CASRTEANYGYTF
NA TRBD1 TRBJ1-1 TRBV9 TGTGCCAGCAGCGCCGGGACAGGGAACACTGAAGCTTTCTTT CASSAGTGNTEAFF
once NA TRBJ1-1 TRBV6-5 TGTGCCAGCAGTTACAGGAGGTTCTCCTCGTACACTGAAGCTTTCTTT CASSYRRFSSYTEAFF
few TRBD1 TRBJ1-1 TRBV10-3 TGTGCCATCAGGGAGGAGACAGGGGTGGGCACTGAAGCTTTCTTT CAIREETGVGTEAFF
NA NA TRBJ2-7 TRBV5-4 TGTGCCAGCAGCTTGAGGGGGGGGTCCTACGAGCAGTACTTC CASSLRGGSYEQYF
NA NA TRBJ1-1 TRBV9 TGTGCCAGCAGCCCCGTGAGGGCAGATTATAGTGCTGAAGCTTTCTTT CASSPVRADYSAEAFF